Following are 18 T cell receptor beta chains from one sample sequenced in a study of T cell repertoires in cytomegalovirus infection. Using its own MiXCR run on the reads, TCRdb lists one record per CDR3 protein. The data contain fewer than 700,000 distinct CDR3 sequences, roughly 24% of them seen just once; the ten biggest clones take up approximately 8%. The source material was CD8+ T cells from PBMCs. Source of these receptors: a human donor in good health (CMV status not recorded). Some clones in this sample may be carry-over from other donors' samples.

This clonotype was seen more than once but under ten times. The chain joins TRBV28 to TRBJ2-1; 8 bases match TRBD2. This CDR3 contains 17 residues. The junction had 13 bases not matched to a gene; V was cut back by 1 base and J by 8 bases. Germline assignment: CDR1 MDHEN and CDR2 SYDVKM. The CDR3 DNA sequence: TGTGCCAGCAGTTTATCGGTGGCGGGGGGCCTGGGCGATGAGCAGTTCTTC. Protein product: CASSLSVAGGLGDEQFF.

This clonotype was seen only a few times. V is TRBV29-1 and J is TRBJ1-2; TRBD1 matches at 12 bases. Germline CDR1 SQVTM, CDR2 ANQGSEA. There are 16 residues in the CDR3. J was trimmed by 4 bases and V by 7 bases; bases with no gene match: 13. The CDR3: CSAIPGQGARSYGYTF. Written as DNA, the CDR3 is TGCAGCGCCATACCGGGACAGGGGGCGCGAAGCTATGGCTACACCTTC.

The rearrangement links TRBV28 to TRBJ2-7; no clear D gene. V lost 2 bases and J lost 2, with 13 bases in between. The CDR3 is 15 amino acids. Looked up from germline, CDR1 is MDHEN and CDR2 is SYDVKM. CDR3 in amino acids: CASSLAGQNTYEQYV. In DNA, the CDR3 is TGTGCCAGCAGTTTAGCCGGCCAGAACACCTACGAGCAGTACGTC.

This clonotype occurred a few times. The chain is built from TRBV5-6 and TRBJ2-1, with 7 bases matching TRBD2. Trimming at V came to 5 bases and at J to 6 bases, leaving 11 bases not matched to a gene. The CDR3 is 15 amino acids. The germline V gene encodes CDR1 SGHDT and CDR2 YYEEEE. In DNA form, the CDR3 reads TGTGCCAGCAGAAGTCATCGGCGGGAGATCAATGAGCAGTTCTTC. This encodes CASRSHRREINEQFF.

This clonotype was seen only a few times. V gene TRBV5-5 combines with J gene TRBJ1-2; possibly TRBD1 for D (6 bases). Trimming took off 4 bases at V and 4 bases at J, with 14 bases between the two ends. The CDR3 extends over 14 amino acids. CDR1 and CDR2 from the germline V gene are SGHKS and YYEKEE (reference sequence). The CDR3 region is CASSQRDTFYGYTF. The DNA for the CDR3 is TGTGCCAGCAGCCAAAGGGACACCTTCTATGGCTACACCTTC.

In this sample, this clonotype turned up many times. The V gene is TRBV28, the J gene TRBJ2-5; no clear D. CDR1 MDHEN and CDR2 SYDVKM come from the germline V gene. The V end lost 3 bases, the J end lost 4 bases, and 15 bases lay between the germline ends. The CDR3 has 15 residues. As DNA, the CDR3 is TGTGCCAGCAGTTTTCAAGGCACAGCCATAGAGACCCAGTACTTC. This codes for CASSFQGTAIETQYF.

The chain has TRBV29-1 and TRBJ1-2; D is unresolved. Germline V gives CDR1 SQVTM, CDR2 ANQGSEA. This CDR3 comprises 15 residues. V lost 0 bases and J 2 bases, leaving 13 bases between the germline ends. The CDR3 here is CSVEDSNSQNYGYTF. DNA for the CDR3: TGCAGCGTTGAAGACAGCAATTCACAAAACTATGGCTACACCTTC.

This clonotype was found a few times. The rearrangement joins TRBV5-5 to TRBJ2-7; D may be TRBD1 (5 bases). The V gene lost 2 bases and the J gene lost 4 bases, with 16 bases spanning the gap. This CDR3 contains 15 residues. Germline CDR1 reads SGHKS; CDR2 reads YYEKEE (reference sequence). In nucleotides, the CDR3 is TGTGCCAGCAGCTTCGAGTCAGGGATTTCGTACGAGCAGTACTTC. This sequence encodes CASSFESGISYEQYF.

A remark on this clonotype: A much larger clone is a single base away; this may be a read error. The CDR3 is CATRRANTDTQYF. CDR3 DNA: TGTGCCACCAGACGGGCCAACACAGATACGCAGTATTTT. V is TRBV7-6 and J is TRBJ2-3; D gene ambiguous. CDR3 length equals 13 residues. V gave up 10 bases and J gave up 2 bases, with 13 bases separating them. Germline V CDR1 and CDR2: SGHVS, FNYEAQ.

This chain joins TRBV24-1 and TRBJ2-6; D remains ambiguous. Germline CDR1 KGHDR, CDR2 SFDVKD. The V gene lost 3 bases and the J gene lost 5 bases, with 19 bases spanning the gap. The CDR3 totals 18 residues. CDR3 in DNA: TGTGCCACCAGTGATCCCGTCCGACGGGCCTTGAGGGCCAACGTCCTGACTTTC. Its protein is CATSDPVRRALRANVLTF.

This clonotype was counted between two and nine times. The chain links TRBV14 to TRBJ1-3; D uncertain. Germline values: CDR1 SGHDN, CDR2 FVKESK. V was trimmed by 1 base and J by 0 bases, leaving 7 bases between them. The length of the CDR3 is 15 residues. The CDR3 DNA reads as TGTGCCAGCAGCCAAGGGCGGAGCTCTGGAAACACCATATATTTT. Amino acid sequence: CASSQGRSSGNTIYF. The full variable domain, rest sourced from reference TRBV14 and TRBJ1-3, is EAGVTQFPSHSVIEKGQTVTLRCDPISGHDNLYWYRRVMGKEIKFLLHFVKESKQDESGMPNNRFLAERTGGTYSTLKVQPAELEDSGVYFCASSQGRSSGNTIYFGEGSWLTVV.

This chain links TRBV10-2 with TRBJ2-1, with 7 bases aligning to TRBD1. Germline trimming cut 4 bases from V and 0 bases from J; bases unmatched to any gene: 6. CDR3 length: 16 amino acids. The V gene's germline CDR1 is WSHSY and CDR2 SAAADI. The CDR3 DNA reads TGCGCCAGCAGTGCCGGGACAGCCGACTCCTACAATGAGCAGTTCTTC. It specifies CASSAGTADSYNEQFF.

CDR3 coding DNA: TGCGCCAGCAGCTTGGACGGACTTCGGGCGGACATTCAGTACTTC. Its protein product is CASSLDGLRADIQYF. The V gene is TRBV5-1, the J gene TRBJ2-4, with a tentative D call TRBD2 (5 bases). V was clipped by 0 bases and J by 8 bases, with 15 bases between them. This CDR3 contains 15 residues. Germline V gene lookup returns CDR1 SGHRS and CDR2 YFSETQ. Full variable domain (outside the CDR3, taken from reference TRBV5-1 and TRBJ2-4): KAGVTQTPRYLIKTRGQQVTLSCSPISGHRSVSWYQQTPGQGLQFLFEYFSETQRNKGNFPGRFSGRQFSNSRSEMNVSTLELGDSALYLCASSLDGLRADIQYFGAGTRLSVL.

To note about this clonotype: This may be a read error: a much more frequent sequence differs by one nucleotide. V is TRBV25-1 and J is TRBJ1-5, with TRBD1 matching 8 bases. Germline V gene sequence: CDR1 MGHDK, CDR2 SYGVNS. The CDR3 contains 18 residues. The CDR3 region has the DNA TGTGTCAGCAGTGAAACTATGGAAACAGGGACAGGTGGTCAGCCCCAGCATTTT. Translating gives CVSSETMETGTGGQPQHF.

This clonotype was counted many times. This sequence joins TRBV7-6 and TRBJ2-5, with TRBD1 identical over 7 bases. This CDR3 region has 14 residues. The trim removed 4 bases at V and 5 bases at J, leaving 7 bases unmatched. Germline CDR1 is SGHVS and CDR2 is FNYEAQ. The CDR3 coding sequence is TGTGCCAGCAGCTATCGACAGGGAGAGGAGACCCAGTACTTC. Amino acid sequence: CASSYRQGEETQYF.

The chain has TRBV12-5 and TRBJ1-1; D unresolved. Germline CDR1 reads LGHNT; CDR2 reads FRNRAP. V was trimmed by 3 bases and J by 1 base, leaving 3 bases between them. The CDR3 is 12 residues long. The CDR3 region has the DNA TGTGCTAGTGGTTTTCAGAACACTGAAGCTTTCTTT. As protein: CASGFQNTEAFF.

This clonotype has a handful of counts. This rearrangement joins TRBV28 to TRBJ1-4; TRBD1 agrees at 9 bases. J lost 7 bases, V lost 5 bases, and 5 bases had no gene match. The CDR3 has 14 amino acids. Germline CDR1 is MDHEN and CDR2 is SYDVKM. This chain's CDR3 is CASSQYRGLEKLFF. For the CDR3, the DNA is TGTGCCAGCAGTCAATACAGGGGGCTTGAAAAACTGTTTTTT.

The chain is built from TRBV25-1 and TRBJ2-2, with 7 bases that match TRBD1. This CDR3 is 16 amino acids long. The trim removed 1 base at V and 6 bases at J, leaving 8 bases unmatched. Germline V gene lookup returns CDR1 MGHDK and CDR2 SYGVNS. The CDR3 loop is CASSELLGGASGELFF. The CDR3 bases are TGTGCCAGCAGTGAATTGTTAGGGGGCGCATCCGGGGAGCTGTTTTTT.